The 16 T cell receptor beta chains below all came from one sample that was sequenced in a study of TIL therapy for anti-PD-1-resistant metastatic lung cancer. Time point reported: pre-treatment sample, taken before nivolumab and TIL therapy. The immunoSEQ assay was v3. Generated by immunoSEQ multiplex PCR, the TCRdb table keeps only in-frame clones and is missing some. The repertoire consists of tens of thousands of clones, with roughly 85% occurring once and the leading ten covering 5%. The sample here was blood, taken at baseline. These receptors all come from a person aged 25 to 80 with non-small cell lung cancer.

V gene TRBV6-5 combines with J gene TRBJ1-3; D ambiguous. Between the trimmed V and J ends, which lost 7 bases and 4 bases, there was a span of 5 bases. The CDR3 totals 11 residues. CDR1 is MNHEY, CDR2 SVGAGI, per germline. The CDR3 sequence: CASTGGNTIYF. The CDR3 bases are TGTGCCAGCACGGGGGGAAACACCATATATTTT.

V gene TRBV28 combines with J gene TRBJ1-5; D uncertain. CDR1 is MDHEN and CDR2 is SYDVKM in the germline V gene. V was shortened by 2 bases and J by 5 bases, with 7 bases between the two germline ends. CDR3 length: 13 residues. The CDR3 sequence: CASSLTAHQPQHF. CDR3 nucleotide sequence: TGTGCCAGCAGTTTAACAGCCCATCAGCCCCAGCATTTT. Looking up the rest from reference TRBV28 and TRBJ1-5 gives the full variable domain: DVKVTQSSRYLVKRTGEKVFLECVQDMDHENMFWYRQDPGLGLRLIYFSYDVKMKEKGDIPEGYSVSREKKERFSLILESASTNQTSMYLCASSLTAHQPQHFGDGTRLSIL.

As DNA, the CDR3 is TGTGCCAGCAGCTTGGGGACCACCCAAGAGACCCAGTACTTC. Translating it yields CASSLGTTQETQYF. The V and J genes are TRBV7-8 and TRBJ2-5; TRBD1 or TRBD2 may be the D gene (5 bases each). The V end lost 3 bases, the J end lost 1 base, and 9 bases lay between the germline ends. The length of the CDR3 is 14 residues. The V gene's germline CDR1 is SGHVS and CDR2 FQNEAQ.

This clone was seen just once. This sequence joins TRBV6-5 and TRBJ2-7; a possible D gene is TRBD1 (6 bases). The CDR3 runs 13 residues. Germline V gene sequence: CDR1 MNHEY, CDR2 SVGAGI. Trimming removed 6 bases from V and 3 bases from J, with 12 bases in between. The CDR3 loop reads CASRSGTLYEQYF. The CDR3 DNA sequence: TGTGCCAGCAGGTCCGGGACACTCTACGAGCAGTACTTC.

The rearrangement joins TRBV3-1 (or the pseudogene TRBV3-2) to TRBJ2-2, with 7 bases fitting TRBD1. This CDR3 spans 13 amino acids. CDR1 and CDR2 from the germline V gene are LGHDT and YNNKEL (reference sequence). V lost 11 bases to trimming and J lost 6 bases; unmatched junction nucleotides: 9. The DNA for the CDR3 is TGTGCCTCCTGCAAGCAGGGGGCCGGGGAGCTGTTTTTT. As protein: CASCKQGAGELFF.

The rearrangement uses TRBV19 and TRBJ2-7, with 9 bases lining up with TRBD1. The CDR3 is made up of 17 amino acids. Per the germline V gene, CDR1 is LNHDA and CDR2 is SQIVND (reference sequence). Germline trimming cut 4 bases from V and 4 bases from J; bases unmatched to any gene: 14. CDR3 sequence: CASSKISPTGGVYEQYF. The CDR3 DNA is TGTGCCAGTAGTAAGATATCCCCGACAGGGGGTGTATACGAGCAGTACTTC.

This chain connects TRBV6-6 to TRBJ2-3; D uncertain. Germline CDR1 reads MNHNY; CDR2 reads SVGAGI (reference sequence). The CDR3 covers 11 residues. Deletions cut 6 bases from V and 3 bases from J, with 4 bases between. CDR3 bases: TGTGCCAGCAGCCGTACAGATACGCAGTATTTT. Translated: CASSRTDTQYF.

This rearrangement joins TRBV7-2 to TRBJ2-5; 7 nucleotides agree with TRBD2. The V gene's germline CDR1 is SGHTA and CDR2 FQGNSA. CDR3 size: 17 residues. Trimming removed 5 bases from V and 7 bases from J; junction bases left unmatched: 19. The CDR3 protein is CASSPSRGAGVGGTQYF. Written as DNA, the CDR3 is TGTGCCAGCAGCCCCTCCCGTGGGGCGGGAGTAGGTGGGACCCAGTACTTC.

The chain combines TRBV28 with TRBJ2-3; 9 bases line up with TRBD1. The CDR3 is made up of 16 amino acids. The germline CDR1 and CDR2 sequences are MDHEN and SYDVKM. V trimming: 6 bases; J trimming: 0 bases; junction bases outside the gene matches: 7. The CDR3 sequence: CASSSPTGGSTDTQYF. Written as DNA, the CDR3 is TGTGCCAGCAGCTCACCGACAGGGGGAAGCACAGATACGCAGTATTTT. The variable domain in full, with the rest retrieved from reference TRBV28 and TRBJ2-3, is DVKVTQSSRYLVKRTGEKVFLECVQDMDHENMFWYRQDPGLGLRLIYFSYDVKMKEKGDIPEGYSVSREKKERFSLILESASTNQTSMYLCASSSPTGGSTDTQYFGPGTRLTVL.

The chain combines TRBV18 with TRBJ2-1; 8 positions match TRBD1. The CDR3 runs to 15 residues. Losses at the gene ends were 4 bases for V and 8 bases for J; bases not matched to a gene: 10. Germline V gene sequence: CDR1 KGHSH, CDR2 LQKENI. CDR3 loop: CASSLGQGMVDEQFF. Here the CDR3 DNA reads TGTGCCAGCTCACTAGGACAGGGAATGGTGGATGAGCAGTTCTTC.

The J gene is TRBJ2-3, the V gene TRBV4-1; 9 positions match TRBD2. The CDR3 extends over 16 amino acids. The germline V gene has CDR1 MGHRA and CDR2 YSYEKL. The J segment lost 3 bases and the V segment lost 6 bases, leaving 10 bases of the junction unmatched. The CDR3 DNA is TGCGCCAGCAGGCGGGGGGGATTAGATAGGACAGATACGCAGTATTTT. Its protein is CASRRGGLDRTDTQYF.

CDR3 coding DNA: TGTGCCAGCAGTCCGAGGACAGGGGACCGCTCGCAGTATTTT. Translating gives CASSPRTGDRSQYF. This chain links TRBV28 with TRBJ2-3; 9 bases align to TRBD1. The CDR3 is 14 residues long. V trimming: 5 bases; J trimming: 10 bases; junction bases outside the gene matches: 10. Germline values: CDR1 MDHEN, CDR2 SYDVKM.

CDR3 in DNA: TGTGCCACCGGACAGGGGGGGGATACGCAGTATTTT. Protein product: CATGQGGDTQYF. V and J are TRBV24-1 and TRBJ2-3, with 10 bases aligning to TRBD1. CDR3 length equals 12 residues. Germline values: CDR1 KGHDR, CDR2 SFDVKD. The V segment lost 9 bases and the J segment 6 bases; nucleotides outside the gene matches: 2.

This clone came up once. The chain couples TRBV18 to TRBJ1-3, with D perhaps matching TRBD1 (6 bases). Germline CDR1 and CDR2: KGHSH and LQKENI. The CDR3 totals 15 residues. V lost 3 bases and J lost 3, with 12 bases in between. The DNA for the CDR3 is TGTGCCAGCTCACCGACAGGTGGTCGTGGAAACACCATATATTTT. Its translation: CASSPTGGRGNTIYF. The full variable domain, with the rest looked up from reference TRBV18 and TRBJ1-3, is NAGVMQNPRHLVRRRGQEARLRCSPMKGHSHVYWYRQLPEEGLKFMVYLQKENIIDESGMPKERFSAEFPKEGPSILRIQQVVRGDSAAYFCASSPTGGRGNTIYFGEGSWLTVV.

The rearrangement links TRBV29-1 to TRBJ2-6, with D perhaps TRBD2 (5 bases). CDR1 and CDR2 (germline): SQVTM, ANQGSEA. The length of the CDR3 is 14 residues. The germline V and J ends were trimmed by 6 bases and 1 base, with 10 bases remaining between them. The CDR3 loop reads CSVPRDSGANVLTF. CDR3 bases: TGCAGCGTCCCACGGGATTCTGGGGCCAACGTCCTGACTTTC.

This clone was recorded a few times. The chain joins TRBV5-1 to TRBJ2-2; TRBD1 agrees at 7 bases. In germline, CDR1 is SGHRS, CDR2 YFSETQ. The CDR3 contains 15 residues. V trimming: 4 bases; J trimming: 5 bases; junction bases outside the gene matches: 8. CDR3 DNA sequence: TGCGCCAGCAGCCCCGTGACAGGGAGTACCGGGGAGCTGTTTTTT. Translated: CASSPVTGSTGELFF.